This T cell receptor (beta chain) was captured by sequencing in a study of blood T cells in healthy people across ages. This clonotype was seen repeatedly, ten times or more. For the second PCR, which ran for roughly 7 to 11 cycles, a sample-barcoded 5' primer and a J-beta primer mix were used. TCRdb re-derived calls from the 5' RACE reads in MiXCR, one entry per CDR3 protein. Altogether roughly 900,000 distinct CDR3 sequences are present, around 30% being singletons, with the ten largest covering roughly 17%. The length of the CDR3 is 14 residues. In germline, CDR1 is SGHKS, CDR2 YYEKEE (reference sequence). Germline trimming cut 4 bases from V and 8 bases from J; bases unmatched to any gene: 6.

The sequencing sample was made of blood. The sequence derives from a woman older than 75 in good health. The gene calls are TRBV5-5 and TRBJ1-2; 12 nucleotides agree with TRBD1. The CDR3 loop is CASSARDRGLGYTF. The CDR3 coding sequence is TGTGCCAGCAGCGCCCGGGACAGGGGGCTCGGCTACACCTTC.